What follows is one T cell receptor (beta chain) and its context. This clonotype has at least ten counts. This receptor's antigen is unknown. Base-call qualities are not available, and no considerably larger clone is one nucleotide away. The label giving this sample's treatment or condition can be read as: allogeneic hematopoietic cell transplantation with graft depleted of TCRalphabeta T cells and CD19 B cells. Transplant recipients were children who received TCRalphabeta/CD19-depleted allogeneic hematopoietic cell grafts. This sample is drawn from a study of T-cell reconstitution after alpha-beta-depleted transplantation in children (TCRdb year 2016). Describing the broader study: T-cell immune reconstitution after TCRalphabeta/CD19-depleted allogeneic hematopoietic cell transplantation in children was quantitatively tracked in the study by means of TCR repertoire profiling. Findings and caveats that apply to the study as a whole: In some patients, high TCRbeta diversity at day 60 was attributed to recipient T cells and intrathymic progenitors that had survived conditioning. Hyperexpanded clone frequencies declined over subsequent months; after one year, T-cell counts and TCRbeta diversity were mostly attributed to newly produced T cells. The apparently early recovery of alphabetaT-cell counts about two months after transplant reportedly depended on only several hundred rapidly expanded clones that came from non-depleted graft cells.

Its CDR3 holds 12 amino acids, cysteine through phenylalanine. Kept here is only the CDR3 DNA, which spans 36 bases and is read in frame from base 1. V sheds 3 bases and J sheds 9 bases, leaving 9 bases between their ends. The library was produced with PCR. Sequencing relied on an Illumina HiSeq 2500. To normalize quantification of the TCRbeta repertoire, the TCR libraries were built with molecular barcoding that relied on unique molecular identifiers. TCRdb handled the public reads itself, with Q25 trimming in fastp and clone calling in MiXCR, and kept productive beta chains. Rows with one shared CDR3 protein collapse into an entry with the most common genes and DNA. Here the sample has approximately 300,000 distinct CDR3 sequences; roughly 7.8% occur a single time. The ten largest clones capture over 7.5% of the sample.

The rearrangement joined TRBV12-3 or TRBV12-4 to TRBJ2-1, with the D gene too uncertain to name. The sequencing used peripheral blood, collected 360 days after TCRalphabeta/CD19-depleted stem cell transplant. This clonotype originated in a female patient aged 2-9 years who had a stem cell transplant for Fanconi anemia, so the T cells may come from the graft donor. CDR3 protein: CASSFRSFEQFF. Read as DNA, the sequence is TGTGCCAGCAGTTTTAGGTCTTTTGAGCAGTTCTTC.